A single T cell receptor beta chain is shown here with its context. The antigen remains unidentified. The CDR3 contains 16 residues. V was cut by 0 bases and J by 4 bases, with 14 bases left in between. CDR1 is SGHRS and CDR2 is YFSETQ in the germline V gene. Sequencing used immunoSEQ multiplex PCR; TCRdb keeps in-frame clones, though not all of them. This table holds 150,000 or so clones, 90% to 95% found once. This specimen belongs to a study of T cell responses to AZD1222 COVID-19 vaccine. Overall study findings and caveats: Among spike-specific TCRs, nearly half reportedly target unmutated variant regions. At 160-218 and 743-854, vaccine-associated CD4 TCRs were dominant, and they spanned spike. Spike-specific TCR breadth and depth went up after people got two AZD1222 doses. Without day 14 samples, only post-peak T cell repertoires were studied.

The chain carries TRBV5-1 and TRBJ2-1; D gene ambiguous. This sequence originates from an adult who received the AZD1222 COVID-19 vaccine. Material: peripheral blood, obtained 28 days after the second AZD1222 dose. CDR3 sequence (DNA): TGCGCCAGCAGCTTGGGTCTGTTAGCCCAGTACAATGAGCAGTTCTTC. This gives the protein CASSLGLLAQYNEQFF. Combining the CDR3 with reference TRBV5-1 and TRBJ2-1 gives the whole variable domain KAGVTQTPRYLIKTRGQQVTLSCSPISGHRSVSWYQQTPGQGLQFLFEYFSETQRNKGNFPGRFSGRQFSNSRSEMNVSTLELGDSALYLCASSLGLLAQYNEQFFGPGTRLTVL.